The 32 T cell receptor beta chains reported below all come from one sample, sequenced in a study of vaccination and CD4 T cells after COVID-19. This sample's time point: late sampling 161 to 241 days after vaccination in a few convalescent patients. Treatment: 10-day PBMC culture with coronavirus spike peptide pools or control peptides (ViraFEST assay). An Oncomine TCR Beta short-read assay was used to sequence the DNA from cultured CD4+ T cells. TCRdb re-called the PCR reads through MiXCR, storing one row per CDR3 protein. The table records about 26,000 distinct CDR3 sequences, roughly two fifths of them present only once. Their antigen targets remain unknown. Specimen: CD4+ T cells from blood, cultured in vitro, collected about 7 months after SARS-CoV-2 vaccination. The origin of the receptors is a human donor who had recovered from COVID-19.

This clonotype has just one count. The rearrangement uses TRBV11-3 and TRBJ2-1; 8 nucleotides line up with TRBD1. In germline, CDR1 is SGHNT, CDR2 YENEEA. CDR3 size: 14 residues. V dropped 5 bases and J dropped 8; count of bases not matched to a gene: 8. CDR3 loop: CASSPHRGVDEQFF. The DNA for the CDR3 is TGTGCCAGCAGCCCCCACAGGGGGGTCGATGAGCAGTTCTTC.

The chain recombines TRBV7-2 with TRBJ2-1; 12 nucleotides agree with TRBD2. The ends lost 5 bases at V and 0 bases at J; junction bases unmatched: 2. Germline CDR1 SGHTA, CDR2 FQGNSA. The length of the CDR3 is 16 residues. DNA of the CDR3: TGTGCCAGCAGCCCGACTAGCGGGAGCTCCTACAATGAGCAGTTCTTC. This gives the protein CASSPTSGSSYNEQFF.

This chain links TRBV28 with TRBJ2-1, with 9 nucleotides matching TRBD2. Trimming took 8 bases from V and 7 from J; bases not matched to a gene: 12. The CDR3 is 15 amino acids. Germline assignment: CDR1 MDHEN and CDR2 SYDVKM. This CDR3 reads CASWRAGGVWNEQFF. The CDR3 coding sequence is TGTGCCAGCTGGAGAGCGGGAGGAGTTTGGAATGAGCAGTTCTTC.

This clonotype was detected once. The CDR3 sequence: CSVPLGGGGGHEQYF. Written as DNA, the CDR3 is TGCAGCGTCCCCCTTGGGGGCGGCGGAGGCCACGAGCAGTACTTC. The genes are TRBV29-1 and TRBJ2-7; TRBD1 might be the D (6 bases). This CDR3 region has 15 residues. Germline values: CDR1 SQVTM, CDR2 ANQGSEA. The ends were cut back, 6 bases at V and 5 bases at J, with 23 bases in the middle.

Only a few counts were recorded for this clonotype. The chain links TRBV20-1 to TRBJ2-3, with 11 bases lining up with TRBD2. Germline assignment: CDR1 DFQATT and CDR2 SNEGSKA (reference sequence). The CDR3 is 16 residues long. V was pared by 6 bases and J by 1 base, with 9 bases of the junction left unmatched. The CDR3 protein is CSAESGTSGRTDTQYF. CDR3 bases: TGCAGTGCCGAATCCGGGACTAGCGGTCGCACAGATACGCAGTATTTT.

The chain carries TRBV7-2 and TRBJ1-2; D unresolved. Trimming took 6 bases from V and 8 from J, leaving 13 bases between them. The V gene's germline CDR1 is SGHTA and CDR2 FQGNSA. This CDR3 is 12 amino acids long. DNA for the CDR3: TGTGCCAGCAGTTCTGCCTATTACGGCTACACCTTC. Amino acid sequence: CASSSAYYGYTF.

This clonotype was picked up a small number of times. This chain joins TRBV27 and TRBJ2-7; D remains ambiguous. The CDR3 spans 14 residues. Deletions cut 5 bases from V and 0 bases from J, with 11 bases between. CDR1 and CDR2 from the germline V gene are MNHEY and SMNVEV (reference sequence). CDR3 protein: CASSHGYPSYEQYF. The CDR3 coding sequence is TGTGCCAGCAGTCATGGCTACCCCTCCTACGAGCAGTACTTC.

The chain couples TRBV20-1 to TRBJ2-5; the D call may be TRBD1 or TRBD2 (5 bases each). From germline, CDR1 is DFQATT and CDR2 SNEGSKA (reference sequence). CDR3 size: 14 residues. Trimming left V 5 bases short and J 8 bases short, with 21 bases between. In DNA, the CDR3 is TGCAGTGCTCCTATGACTGGGGACCAAGTCACCCAGTACTTC. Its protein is CSAPMTGDQVTQYF.

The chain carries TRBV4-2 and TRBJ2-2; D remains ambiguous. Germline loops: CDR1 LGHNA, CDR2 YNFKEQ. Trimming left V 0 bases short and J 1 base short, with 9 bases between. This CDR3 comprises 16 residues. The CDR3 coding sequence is TGTGCCAGCAGCCAAGATGCCTACCGGAACACCGGGGAGCTGTTTTTT. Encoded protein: CASSQDAYRNTGELFF.

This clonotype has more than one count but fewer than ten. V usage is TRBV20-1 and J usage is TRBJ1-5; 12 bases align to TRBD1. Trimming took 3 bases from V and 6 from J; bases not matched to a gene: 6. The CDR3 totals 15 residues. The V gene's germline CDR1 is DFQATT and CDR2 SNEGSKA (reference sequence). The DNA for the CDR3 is TGCAGTGCTAGGGGGACAGGGGGCTTGGGTCAGCCCCAGCATTTT. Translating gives CSARGTGGLGQPQHF.

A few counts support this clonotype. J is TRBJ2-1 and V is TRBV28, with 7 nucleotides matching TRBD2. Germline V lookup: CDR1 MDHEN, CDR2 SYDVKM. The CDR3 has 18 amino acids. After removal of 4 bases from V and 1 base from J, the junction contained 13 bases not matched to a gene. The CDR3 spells CASSSHLGLAESYNEQFF. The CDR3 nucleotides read TGTGCCAGCAGTTCTCATTTGGGCCTAGCGGAGTCCTACAATGAGCAGTTCTTC.

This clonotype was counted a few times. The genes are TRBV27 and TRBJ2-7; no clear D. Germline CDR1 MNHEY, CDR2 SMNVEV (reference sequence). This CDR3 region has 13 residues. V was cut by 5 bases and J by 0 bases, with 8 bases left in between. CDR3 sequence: CASSRAGSYEQYF. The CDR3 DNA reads TGTGCCAGCAGTAGGGCAGGCTCCTACGAGCAGTACTTC.

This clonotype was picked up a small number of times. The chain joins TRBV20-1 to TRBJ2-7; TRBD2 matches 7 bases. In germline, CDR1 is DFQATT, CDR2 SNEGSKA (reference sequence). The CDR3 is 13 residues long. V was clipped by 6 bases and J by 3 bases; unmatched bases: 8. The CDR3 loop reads CSAVAGLIYEQYF. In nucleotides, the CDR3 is TGCAGTGCCGTAGCGGGCCTCATCTACGAGCAGTACTTC.

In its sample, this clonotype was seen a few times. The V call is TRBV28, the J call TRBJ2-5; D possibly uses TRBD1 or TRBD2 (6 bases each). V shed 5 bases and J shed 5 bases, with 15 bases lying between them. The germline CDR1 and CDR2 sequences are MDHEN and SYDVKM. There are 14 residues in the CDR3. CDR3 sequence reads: CASSRGGPRETQYF. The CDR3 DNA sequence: TGTGCCAGCAGTCGAGGGGGGCCTAGGGAGACCCAGTACTTC. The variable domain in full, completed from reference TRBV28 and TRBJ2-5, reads DVKVTQSSRYLVKRTGEKVFLECVQDMDHENMFWYRQDPGLGLRLIYFSYDVKMKEKGDIPEGYSVSREKKERFSLILESASTNQTSMYLCASSRGGPRETQYFGPGTRLLVL.

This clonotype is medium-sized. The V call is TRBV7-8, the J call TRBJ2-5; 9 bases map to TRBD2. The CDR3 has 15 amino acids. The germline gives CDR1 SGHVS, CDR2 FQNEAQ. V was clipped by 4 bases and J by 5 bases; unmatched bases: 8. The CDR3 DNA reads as TGTGCCAGCAGCTCCCAGGGACTAGCTACGGAGACCCAGTACTTC. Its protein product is CASSSQGLATETQYF.

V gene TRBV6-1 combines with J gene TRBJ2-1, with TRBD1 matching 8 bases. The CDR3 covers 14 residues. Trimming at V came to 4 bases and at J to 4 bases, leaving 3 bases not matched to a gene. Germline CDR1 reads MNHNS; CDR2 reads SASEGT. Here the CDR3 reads CASSAGQEYNEQFF. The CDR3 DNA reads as TGTGCCAGCAGTGCGGGACAGGAGTACAATGAGCAGTTCTTC.

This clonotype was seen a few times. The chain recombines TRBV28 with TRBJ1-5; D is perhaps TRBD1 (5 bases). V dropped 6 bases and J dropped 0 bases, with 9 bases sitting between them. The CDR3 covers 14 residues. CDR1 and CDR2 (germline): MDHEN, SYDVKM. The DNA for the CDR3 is TGTGCCAGCAGAGGGGCATATAGCAATCAGCCCCAGCATTTT. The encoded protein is CASRGAYSNQPQHF.

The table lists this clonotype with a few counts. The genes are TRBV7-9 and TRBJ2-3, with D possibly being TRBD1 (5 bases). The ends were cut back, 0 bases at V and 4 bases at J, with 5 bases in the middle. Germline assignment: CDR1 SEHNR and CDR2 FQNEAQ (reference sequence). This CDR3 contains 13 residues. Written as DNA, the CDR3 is TGTGCCAGCAGCTTAGCAGGGGCAGATACGCAGTATTTT. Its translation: CASSLAGADTQYF.

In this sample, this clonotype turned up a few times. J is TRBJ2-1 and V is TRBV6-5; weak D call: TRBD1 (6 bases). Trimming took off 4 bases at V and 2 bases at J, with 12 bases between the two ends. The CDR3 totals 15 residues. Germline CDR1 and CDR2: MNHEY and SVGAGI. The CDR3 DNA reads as TGTGCCAGCAGTTTACAGGGTGGGCCCTACAATGAGCAGTTCTTC. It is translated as CASSLQGGPYNEQFF.

This CDR3 is CASSSTRRQPQHF. The DNA of the CDR3 is TGTGCCAGCAGCTCGACTCGGCGCCAGCCCCAGCATTTT. The rearrangement uses TRBV7-8 and TRBJ1-5; D is unclear. The V end lost 4 bases, the J end lost 7 bases, and 11 bases lay between the germline ends. Germline V gives CDR1 SGHVS, CDR2 FQNEAQ. The CDR3 has 13 residues.

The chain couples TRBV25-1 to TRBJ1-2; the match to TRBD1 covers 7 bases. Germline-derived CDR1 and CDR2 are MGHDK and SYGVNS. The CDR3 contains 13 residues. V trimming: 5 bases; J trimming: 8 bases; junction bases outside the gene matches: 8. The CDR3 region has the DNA TGTGCCAGCAGTCAAAGGGGGCGCGGCGGCTACACCTTC. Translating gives CASSQRGRGGYTF.

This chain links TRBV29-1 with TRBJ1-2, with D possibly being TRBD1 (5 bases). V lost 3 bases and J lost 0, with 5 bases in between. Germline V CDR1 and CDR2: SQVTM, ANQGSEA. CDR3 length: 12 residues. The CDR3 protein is CSVDRANYGYTF. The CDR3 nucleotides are TGCAGCGTTGACAGGGCTAACTATGGCTACACCTTC.

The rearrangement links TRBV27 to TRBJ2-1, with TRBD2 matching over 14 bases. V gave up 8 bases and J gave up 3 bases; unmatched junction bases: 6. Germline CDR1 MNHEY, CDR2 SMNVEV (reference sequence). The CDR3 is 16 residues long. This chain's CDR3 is CASCRTSGGSYNEQFF. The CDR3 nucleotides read TGTGCCAGCTGTAGGACTAGCGGGGGGAGCTACAATGAGCAGTTCTTC.

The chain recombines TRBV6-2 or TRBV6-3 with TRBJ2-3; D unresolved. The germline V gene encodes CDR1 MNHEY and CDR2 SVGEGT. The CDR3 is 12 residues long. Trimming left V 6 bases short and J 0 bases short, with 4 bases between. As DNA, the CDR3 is TGTGCCAGCAGATCAAGCACAGATACGCAGTATTTT. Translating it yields CASRSSTDTQYF.

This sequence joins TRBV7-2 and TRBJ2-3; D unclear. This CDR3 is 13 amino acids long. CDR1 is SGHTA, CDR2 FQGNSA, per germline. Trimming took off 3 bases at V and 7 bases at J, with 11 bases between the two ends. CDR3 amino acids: CASSFSVAYTQYF. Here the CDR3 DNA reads TGTGCCAGCAGCTTTTCTGTGGCCTATACGCAGTATTTT.

For the CDR3, the DNA is TGTGCCAGCAGCAAAATTGGGCGGGTATGGGAGACCCAGTACTTC. Its translation is CASSKIGRVWETQYF. The V and J genes are TRBV9 and TRBJ2-5, with a possible D match to TRBD2 (5 bases). CDR3 size: 15 residues. Trimming took off 4 bases at V and 5 bases at J, with 18 bases between the two ends. Germline CDR1 and CDR2: SGDLS and YYNGEE.

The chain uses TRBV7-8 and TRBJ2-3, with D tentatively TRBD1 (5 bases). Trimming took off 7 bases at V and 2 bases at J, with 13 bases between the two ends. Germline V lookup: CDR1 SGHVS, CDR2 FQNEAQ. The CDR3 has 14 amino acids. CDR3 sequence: CASIKTEFTDTQYF. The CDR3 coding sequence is TGTGCCAGCATCAAGACAGAATTCACAGATACGCAGTATTTT.

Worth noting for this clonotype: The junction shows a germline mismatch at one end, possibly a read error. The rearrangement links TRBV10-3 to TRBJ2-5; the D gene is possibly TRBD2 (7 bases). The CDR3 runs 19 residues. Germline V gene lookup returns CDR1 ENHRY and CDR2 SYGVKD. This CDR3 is CTISEGGSGYGRNRETQYF. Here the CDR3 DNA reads TGTACCATCAGTGAGGGGGGTAGCGGGTATGGCCGGAATCGGGAGACCCAGTACTTC.

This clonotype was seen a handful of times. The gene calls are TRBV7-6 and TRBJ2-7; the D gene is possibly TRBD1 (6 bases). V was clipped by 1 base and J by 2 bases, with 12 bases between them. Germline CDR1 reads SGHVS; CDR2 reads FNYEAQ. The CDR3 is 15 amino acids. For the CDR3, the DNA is TGTGCCAGCAGCTTAGGCGGACAGCGAGCCTACGAGCAGTACTTC. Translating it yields CASSLGGQRAYEQYF.

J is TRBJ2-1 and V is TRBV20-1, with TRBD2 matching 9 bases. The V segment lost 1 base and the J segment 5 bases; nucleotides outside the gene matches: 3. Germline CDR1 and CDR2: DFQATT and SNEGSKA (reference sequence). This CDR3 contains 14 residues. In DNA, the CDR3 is TGCAGTGCTAGAGTCCCTAGCGGGAACAATGAGCAGTTCTTC. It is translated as CSARVPSGNNEQFF.

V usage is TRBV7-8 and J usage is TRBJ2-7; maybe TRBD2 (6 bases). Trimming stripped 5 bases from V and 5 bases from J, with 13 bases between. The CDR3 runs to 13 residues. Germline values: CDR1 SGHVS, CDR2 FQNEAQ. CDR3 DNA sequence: TGTGCCAGCAGCCCCCGGTGGGGGGACGAGCAGTACTTC. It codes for CASSPRWGDEQYF.

CDR3 sequence (DNA): TGCAGTGCTAGAGACTTTGGTTACGAGCAGTACTTC. Its protein is CSARDFGYEQYF. The chain has TRBV20-1 and TRBJ2-7; D uncertain. The CDR3 is 12 amino acids. Looked up from germline, CDR1 is DFQATT and CDR2 is SNEGSKA (reference sequence). Between the trimmed V and J ends, which lost 0 bases and 4 bases, there was a span of 7 bases.